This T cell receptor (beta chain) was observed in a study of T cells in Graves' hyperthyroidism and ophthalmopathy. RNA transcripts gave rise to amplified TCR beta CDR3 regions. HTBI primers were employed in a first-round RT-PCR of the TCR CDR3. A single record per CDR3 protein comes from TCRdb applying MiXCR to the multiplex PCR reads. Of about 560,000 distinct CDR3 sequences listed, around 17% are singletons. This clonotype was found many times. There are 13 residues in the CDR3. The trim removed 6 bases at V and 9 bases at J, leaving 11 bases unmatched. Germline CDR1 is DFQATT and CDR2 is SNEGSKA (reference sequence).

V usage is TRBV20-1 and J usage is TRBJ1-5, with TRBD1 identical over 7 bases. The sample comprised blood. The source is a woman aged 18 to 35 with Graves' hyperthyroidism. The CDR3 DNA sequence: TGCAGTGCCCCTGACAGGGTCCAAGGGCCCCAGCATTTT. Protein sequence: CSAPDRVQGPQHF.